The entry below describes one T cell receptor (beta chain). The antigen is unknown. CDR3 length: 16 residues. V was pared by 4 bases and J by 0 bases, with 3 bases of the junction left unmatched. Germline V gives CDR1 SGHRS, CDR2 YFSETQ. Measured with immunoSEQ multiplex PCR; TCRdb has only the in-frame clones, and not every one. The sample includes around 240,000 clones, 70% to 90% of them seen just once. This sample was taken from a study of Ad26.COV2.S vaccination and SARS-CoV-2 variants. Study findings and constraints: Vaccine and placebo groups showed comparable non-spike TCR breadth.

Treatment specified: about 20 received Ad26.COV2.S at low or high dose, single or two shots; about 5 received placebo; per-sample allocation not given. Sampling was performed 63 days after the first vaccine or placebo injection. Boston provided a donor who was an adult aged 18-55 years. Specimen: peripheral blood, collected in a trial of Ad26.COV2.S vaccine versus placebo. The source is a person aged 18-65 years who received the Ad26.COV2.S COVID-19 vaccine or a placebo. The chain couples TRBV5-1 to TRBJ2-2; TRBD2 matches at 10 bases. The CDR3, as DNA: TGCGCCAGCAGCCTTAGCGGGGGGTCGAACACCGGGGAGCTGTTTTTT. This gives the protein CASSLSGGSNTGELFF.